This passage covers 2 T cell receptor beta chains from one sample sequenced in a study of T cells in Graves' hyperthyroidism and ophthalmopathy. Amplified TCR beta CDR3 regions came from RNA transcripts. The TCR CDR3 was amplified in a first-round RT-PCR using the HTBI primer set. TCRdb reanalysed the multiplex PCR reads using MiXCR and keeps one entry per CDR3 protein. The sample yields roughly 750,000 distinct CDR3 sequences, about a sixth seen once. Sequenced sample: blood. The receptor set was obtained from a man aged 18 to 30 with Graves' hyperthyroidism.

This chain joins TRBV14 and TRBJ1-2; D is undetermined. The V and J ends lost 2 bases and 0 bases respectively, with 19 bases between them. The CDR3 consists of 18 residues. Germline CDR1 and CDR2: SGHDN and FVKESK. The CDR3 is CASSQLAGSAGANYGYTF. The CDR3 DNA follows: TGTGCCAGCAGCCAACTCGCTGGTTCGGCCGGGGCTAACTATGGCTACACCTTC.

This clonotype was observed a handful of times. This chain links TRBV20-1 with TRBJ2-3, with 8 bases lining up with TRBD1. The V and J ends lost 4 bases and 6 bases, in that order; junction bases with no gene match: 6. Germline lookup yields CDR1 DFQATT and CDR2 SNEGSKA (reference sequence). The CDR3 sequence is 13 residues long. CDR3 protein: CSATRTGPDTQYF. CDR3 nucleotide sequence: TGCAGTGCTACTAGGACAGGGCCCGATACGCAGTATTTT.